This T cell receptor (beta chain) was retrieved from a study of T-cell reconstitution after alpha-beta-depleted transplantation in children. Germline CDR1 DFQATT, CDR2 SNEGSKA (reference sequence). The CDR3 loop spans 11 amino acids. Trimming removed 6 bases at V and 5 bases at J, with 11 bases between. For this clonotype: As yet, its antigen is unknown.

Construction of the TCRbeta library involved unique molecular identifiers. TCRdb itself ran the PCR reads through MiXCR, one entry per CDR3 protein. The sample yields about 200,000 distinct CDR3 sequences, roughly 15% seen once. Study-level points and caveats: Several hundred expanded graft clones reportedly were the source of alpha-beta T cells about two months after transplant.

The chain employs TRBV20-1 and TRBJ2-7; TRBD1 is a possible D gene (6 bases). Source: PBMCs, mostly from graft donor cells, taken 360 days after TCRalphabeta/CD19-depleted stem cell transplant. This receptor was obtained from a male patient aged 2 to 10 who had a stem cell transplant for acute lymphoblastic leukemia, so the T cells may come from the graft donor. CDR3 sequence reads: CSARRQDEQYF. Here the CDR3 DNA reads TGCAGTGCCCGGAGACAGGACGAGCAGTACTTC.